The 11 T cell receptor beta chains below were found in one sample sequenced in a study of early T cells in non-severe SARS-CoV-2 infection. TCRdb independently ran MiXCR on the 5' RACE reads; one entry per CDR3 protein. Of 98,000 or so distinct CDR3 sequences in the sample, around 10% were seen once. Sample: whole blood. The receptors were sampled from an adult who was a healthcare worker with PCR-confirmed SARS-CoV-2 infection or an uninfected control (not recorded which).

V and J are TRBV20-1 and TRBJ2-7, with D perhaps TRBD1 or TRBD2 (6 bases each). The V and J ends lost 2 bases and 3 bases respectively, with 17 bases between them. Germline-derived CDR1 and CDR2 are DFQATT and SNEGSKA (reference sequence). The CDR3 consists of 15 residues. CDR3 amino acids: CSARPWGAELYEQYF. The CDR3 nucleotides are TGCAGTGCTAGACCGTGGGGGGCAGAACTCTACGAGCAGTACTTC.

V usage is TRBV12-3 or TRBV12-4 and J usage is TRBJ2-5, with TRBD2 as a possible D gene (6 bases). There are 11 residues in the CDR3. Trimming took 7 bases from V and 4 from J, leaving 7 bases between them. In DNA, the CDR3 is TGTGCCAGCACGGGAGTAGAGACCCAGTACTTC. Residues: CASTGVETQYF.

The V and J genes are TRBV2 and TRBJ2-2, with 7 bases identical to TRBD2. The CDR3 is 15 residues long. CDR1 SNHLY and CDR2 FYNNEI come from the germline V gene. After removal of 8 bases from V and 4 bases from J, the junction contained 10 bases not matched to a gene. This CDR3 is CASERLASGTGELFF. CDR3 DNA: TGTGCCAGCGAAAGACTAGCTAGCGGCACCGGGGAGCTGTTTTTT.

At least ten counts were recorded for this clonotype. The chain couples TRBV20-1 to TRBJ1-1; 7 bases match TRBD1. J gave up 1 base and V 5 bases, and 4 bases lay outside the gene matches. The CDR3 spans 13 residues. The V gene's germline CDR1 is DFQATT and CDR2 SNEGSKA (reference sequence). As DNA, the CDR3 is TGCAGTGCTGCCCGGGACAGGAACACTGAAGCTTTCTTT. This sequence encodes CSAARDRNTEAFF.

The CDR3 here is CASSPSWGGGADTQYF. CDR3 DNA sequence: TGTGCCAGCAGCCCCTCCTGGGGGGGAGGGGCAGATACGCAGTATTTT. The chain joins TRBV3-1 to TRBJ2-3; 7 bases line up with TRBD2. V dropped 4 bases and J dropped 4; count of bases not matched to a gene: 11. The CDR3 contains 16 residues. Looked up from germline, CDR1 is LGHDT and CDR2 is YNNKEL (reference sequence).

Only a few counts were recorded for this clonotype. CDR3 in DNA: TGCAGTGCTAGAGATATCGGACTAGCGGGAGTCGGGGAGCTGTTTTTT. It is translated as CSARDIGLAGVGELFF. The genes are TRBV20-1 and TRBJ2-2; 13 bases align to TRBD2. Germline CDR1 DFQATT, CDR2 SNEGSKA (reference sequence). The trim removed 0 bases at V and 7 bases at J, leaving 5 bases unmatched. The CDR3 is 16 residues long.

This clonotype has ten or more counts. The V call is TRBV12-3 or TRBV12-4, the J call TRBJ1-2; D is perhaps TRBD1 (6 bases). There are 12 residues in the CDR3. V was pared by 5 bases and J by 2 bases, with 6 bases between. CDR3 protein: CASSGQNYGYTF. CDR3 coding DNA: TGTGCCAGCAGTGGACAGAACTATGGCTACACCTTC.

This clonotype was observed a handful of times. This chain links TRBV29-1 with TRBJ2-7, with 7 positions matching TRBD1. Germline CDR1 is SQVTM and CDR2 is ANQGSEA. With 5 bases clipped from V and 2 bases from J, the junction kept 3 bases outside the gene matches. This CDR3 spans 12 amino acids. The CDR3 loop is CSVIQGAYEQYF. The CDR3 region has the DNA TGCAGCGTTATCCAGGGGGCCTACGAGCAGTACTTC.

This rearrangement joins TRBV19 to TRBJ1-5, with TRBD1 matching over 10 bases. The CDR3 sequence is 15 residues long. Germline lookup yields CDR1 LNHDA and CDR2 SQIVND (reference sequence). Trimming took 9 bases from V and 6 from J; bases not matched to a gene: 11. DNA of the CDR3: TGTGCCAGCTTGACAGGGGGCGGGTCAGGTCAGCCCCAGCATTTT. This codes for CASLTGGGSGQPQHF.

The gene calls are TRBV29-1 and TRBJ1-1; possibly TRBD1 for D (5 bases). Trimming left V 3 bases short and J 5 bases short, with 13 bases between. The length of the CDR3 is 13 residues. Germline V lookup: CDR1 SQVTM, CDR2 ANQGSEA. The CDR3 region is CSVDGAAQTEAFF. The DNA for the CDR3 is TGCAGCGTTGACGGGGCAGCGCAGACTGAAGCTTTCTTT. The whole variable domain, filled in from reference TRBV29-1 and TRBJ1-1, reads SAVISQKPSRDICQRGTSLTIQCQVDSQVTMMFWYRQQPGQSLTLIATANQGSEATYESGFVIDKFPISRPNLTFSTLTVSNMSPEDSSIYLCSVDGAAQTEAFFGQGTRLTVV.

This clonotype has a count of ten or more. This chain links TRBV5-1 with TRBJ2-7, with D unclear. Looked up from germline, CDR1 is SGHRS and CDR2 is YFSETQ. The CDR3 is 13 residues long. V lost 4 bases and J lost 4, with 12 bases in between. CDR3 amino acids: CASSASTGYEQYF. Here the CDR3 DNA reads TGCGCCAGCAGCGCCTCGACTGGTTACGAGCAGTACTTC.